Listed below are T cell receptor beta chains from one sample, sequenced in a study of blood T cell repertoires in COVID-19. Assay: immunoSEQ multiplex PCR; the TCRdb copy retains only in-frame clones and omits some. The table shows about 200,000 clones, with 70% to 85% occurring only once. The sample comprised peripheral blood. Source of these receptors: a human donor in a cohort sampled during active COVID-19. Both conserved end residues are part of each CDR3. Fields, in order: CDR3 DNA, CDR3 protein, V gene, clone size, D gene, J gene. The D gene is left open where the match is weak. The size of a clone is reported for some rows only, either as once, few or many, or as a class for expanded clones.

TGTGCCAGCAGCTTTTCCCCACAGGGGGCGCTCGGCTACACCTTC,CASSFSPQGALGYTF,TRBV7-9,once,TRBD1,TRBJ1-2
TGTGCCAGCAGTTTTGGACAGGGCCTTATCACGGGTCAGTTCTTC,CASSFGQGLITGQFF,TRBV28,-,TRBD1,TRBJ2-1
TGTGCCAGCACCGGGACAGGGGGCCCAGATACGCAGTATTTT,CASTGTGGPDTQYF,TRBV5-6,once,TRBD1,TRBJ2-3
TGTGCCAGCAGCATCGACAGGGGAGTCTATGGCTACACCTTC,CASSIDRGVYGYTF,TRBV5-8,-,TRBD1,TRBJ1-2
TGTGCCAGCAGGGTGCGGAATCAGCCCCAGCATTTT,CASRVRNQPQHF,TRBV6-5,-,-,TRBJ1-5
TGTGCCAGCTCATTTACAGGGGTAGAGCCCCAGCATTTT,CASSFTGVEPQHF,TRBV18,-,TRBD1,TRBJ1-5
TGTGCCAGTAGTATAGCGGGGGTAGATAATTCACCCCTCCACTTT,CASSIAGVDNSPLHF,TRBV19,-,-,TRBJ1-6
TGCGCCAGCAGCACCGGGACAGGGGGCGCGGACTATGGCTACACCTTC,CASSTGTGGADYGYTF,TRBV5-1,-,TRBD1,TRBJ1-2
TGTGCCTGGAGTAACAGGGCCAACACTGAAGCTTTCTTT,CAWSNRANTEAFF,TRBV30,-,-,TRBJ1-1
TGTGCCAGCAGCGTAGGGGGGCTAGCGGGACTCACCGGGGAGCTGTTTTTT,CASSVGGLAGLTGELFF,TRBV9,many,TRBD2,TRBJ2-2
TGTGCCAGCAGTTTCTTCGCTTATCGGACAGGCACCGGGGAGCTGTTTTTT,CASSFFAYRTGTGELFF,TRBV28,-,TRBD1,TRBJ2-2
TGTGCCAGCAGCCAGGGACTAGCGGGAGGGCCGGGGGAGACCCAGTACTTC,CASSQGLAGGPGETQYF,TRBV3-1/TRBV3-2,-,TRBD2,TRBJ2-5
TGTGCCAGTAGTCCGCGGAGGGAACCGATACAAGATACGCAGTATTTT,CASSPRREPIQDTQYF,TRBV19,once,-,TRBJ2-3
TGTGCCAGCAGCTTAGCAGGGACTAGCGGTAACACCGGGGAGCTGTTTTTT,CASSLAGTSGNTGELFF,TRBV7-6,-,TRBD2,TRBJ2-2
TGTGCTAGTGGTTTGGTATTAGCGGGAGGGCGCGGCTACAATGAGCAGTTCTTC,CASGLVLAGGRGYNEQFF,TRBV12-5,-,TRBD2,TRBJ2-1
TGTGCCAGCACCCCGGGAGGCGGCAAAAACATTCAGTACTTC,CASTPGGGKNIQYF,TRBV2,once,TRBD2,TRBJ2-4
TGTGCCAGCAGTTACGGGACAGGGGGCTCCTACAATGAGCAGTTCTTC,CASSYGTGGSYNEQFF,TRBV6-6,-,TRBD1,TRBJ2-1
TGTGCCAGCAGCCAACAGGGGGCTCTGAGCAATGAGCAGTTCTTC,CASSQQGALSNEQFF,TRBV7-2,-,TRBD1,TRBJ2-1
TGTGCCGGGGCGGGACAGAATAATGAAAAACTGTTTTTT,CAGAGQNNEKLFF,TRBV30,-,TRBD1,TRBJ1-4
TGTGCCAGTAGTCCCCGGGTAGGAGATTATGGCTACACCTTC,CASSPRVGDYGYTF,TRBV19,-,-,TRBJ1-2
TGCGCCAGCAGTCAATCGAGCGGACGGGTTAATGAAAAACTGTTTTTT,CASSQSSGRVNEKLFF,TRBV23-1,few,-,TRBJ1-4
TGTGCCAGCAGCCGCCGCGGGCGGGGCTCCTACGAGCAGTACTTC,CASSRRGRGSYEQYF,TRBV3-1/TRBV3-2,-,-,TRBJ2-7
TGTGCCAGCAGCCGACTGGGTTCTGGGGCCAACGTCCTGACTTTC,CASSRLGSGANVLTF,TRBV14,-,-,TRBJ2-6
TGTGCCACCAGCAGAGGGACAGGGGCCTACGAGCAGTACTTC,CATSRGTGAYEQYF,TRBV15,-,TRBD1,TRBJ2-7
TGTGCCAGCAGCGAACAAATGGGGACAGGGGCCACCGGGGAGCTGTTTTTT,CASSEQMGTGATGELFF,TRBV25-1,-,TRBD1,TRBJ2-2
TGTGCCAGCAGTAAGGACAGGGGCGAAAAACTGTTTTTT,CASSKDRGEKLFF,TRBV6-5,-,TRBD1,TRBJ1-4
TGTGCCAGCAGCTTAGCTCCGGGGGGACCATTCTACGAGCAGTACTTC,CASSLAPGGPFYEQYF,TRBV11-2,-,TRBD2,TRBJ2-7
TGTGCCAGCAGCTTCCAGGGTCAGGGGGGCGGATCACCCCTCCACTTT,CASSFQGQGGGSPLHF,TRBV3-1/TRBV3-2,-,TRBD1,TRBJ1-6